The following is a TCR beta chain sequence with its context. Its antigen is not identified. Arm-PCR with iRepertoire HTBI primers amplified the CDR3 regions for these TCR beta libraries. TCRdb reprocessed the multiplex PCR reads with MiXCR, giving one entry per CDR3 protein. The data hold about 460,000 distinct CDR3 sequences, with less than 25% observed a single time. V dropped 3 bases and J dropped 9 bases, with 13 bases sitting between them. Germline V lookup: CDR1 SGHRS, CDR2 YFSETQ. This CDR3 has 14 residues. As for time point: persistent/refractory GD, antithyroid drugs over 5 years with positive TRAb. Extracted PBMC RNA gave rise to the TCR library. The data are from a study of regulatory T cells in long-lasting Graves disease. Study results and limitations: Accuracy might have suffered from few samples.

The V gene is TRBV5-1, the J gene TRBJ1-6; possible D gene TRBD1, 5 bases. This TCR was sampled from a female donor with Graves disease. The sequencing used peripheral blood mononuclear cells (PBMCs), collected when the disease was refractory, from a patient treated with antithyroid drugs. CDR3 amino acids: CASSSMSRASPLHF. CDR3 sequence (DNA): TGCGCCAGCAGCTCTATGTCCAGGGCTTCACCCCTCCACTTT.